The rows below give T cell receptor beta chains drawn from one sample of a study of T cell changes during pregnancy in multiple sclerosis. Libraries were prepared by immunoSEQ multiplex PCR; TCRdb keeps only in-frame clonotypes and omits some of them. The repertoire holds roughly 40,000 clones, with around 92% as singletons. Sequences were derived from CD4+ T cells from peripheral blood mononuclear cells, sampled after pregnancy. These receptors originate from a female donor with multiple sclerosis, enrolled in a pregnancy study. The CDR3 runs from the conserved cysteine through the conserved F or W. A D gene is named only where the DNA matches it firmly. Clone size is stated in some rows and not others, as once, few, many or a class when expanded.

d_gene	j_gene	abundance	v_gene	CDR3aa	CDR3nt
-	TRBJ1-6	-	TRBV6-5	CASSYSRGAENSPLYF	TGTGCCAGCAGTTACTCGCGGGGGGCGGAAAATTCACCCCTCTACTTT
TRBD1	TRBJ2-7	-	TRBV7-8	CASSLDRVYEQYF	TGTGCCAGCAGCCTGGACAGGGTCTACGAGCAGTACTTC
-	TRBJ1-1	-	TRBV6-5	CASSYSIAGTTEAFF	TGTGCCAGCAGTTACTCGATCGCGGGGACCACTGAAGCTTTCTTT
-	TRBJ2-3	-	TRBV5-1	CASSKTTDTQYF	TGCGCCAGCAGCAAGACAACAGATACGCAGTATTTT
TRBD1	TRBJ2-1	-	TRBV5-1	CASSLGVVRGPAVF	TGCGCCAGCAGCTTGGGGGTCGTTAGGGGGCCTGCGGTCTTC
-	TRBJ2-3	once	TRBV5-4	CASSSRVTDTQYF	TGTGCCAGCAGCTCACGGGTCACAGATACGCAGTATTTT
-	TRBJ2-7	-	TRBV5-1	CASSSSYEQYF	TGCGCCAGCAGCTCATCCTACGAGCAGTACTTC
-	TRBJ1-1	-	TRBV7-9	CASSLVHDREAFF	TGTGCCAGCAGCTTGGTCCATGACAGGGAAGCTTTCTTT
-	TRBJ1-1	-	TRBV7-3	CASSLVGTGSSTMNTEAFF	TGTGCCAGCAGCTTAGTGGGCACCGGCAGCTCGACTATGAACACTGAAGCTTTCTTT
-	TRBJ2-3	-	TRBV13	CASSSGVGDTQYF	TGTGCCAGCAGCTCCGGGGTTGGCGATACGCAGTATTTT
-	TRBJ2-2	-	TRBV2	CASSAGTKNTGELFF	TGTGCCAGCAGTGCCGGGACAAAGAACACCGGGGAGCTGTTTTTT
TRBD1	TRBJ2-1	-	TRBV27	CASSFGQGRGGEQFF	TGTGCCAGCAGTTTCGGACAGGGCAGGGGTGGTGAGCAGTTCTTC
-	TRBJ1-2	-	TRBV5-6	CASSPRLEDANYGYTF	TGTGCCAGCAGCCCACGCTTGGAGGATGCTAACTATGGCTACACCTTC
TRBD2	TRBJ2-3	-	TRBV6-5	CASSSRQRGATDTQYF	TGTGCCAGCAGTTCCCGGCAGCGGGGGGCAACAGATACGCAGTATTTT
TRBD1	TRBJ1-2	once	TRBV4-1	CASRPNWDRGRGGYTF	TGCGCCAGCAGACCTAATTGGGACAGGGGAAGAGGTGGCTACACCTTC
TRBD1	TRBJ1-1	once	TRBV5-1	CATSHSPGGIMNTEAFF	TGCGCCACCAGCCACTCCCCAGGGGGCATAATGAACACTGAAGCTTTTTTT
-	TRBJ1-2	-	TRBV6-1	CASSAGSSGKYGYTF	TGTGCCAGCAGTGCCGGGAGCTCGGGCAAGTATGGCTACACCTTC
TRBD1	TRBJ2-5	-	TRBV9	CASSGRDRGLQETQYF	TGTGCCAGCAGCGGCCGGGACAGGGGTCTCCAAGAGACCCAGTACTTC
TRBD2	TRBJ2-2	-	TRBV5-4	CASSHRGGSNTGELFF	TGTGCCAGCAGCCACCGGGGGGGGTCGAACACCGGGGAGCTGTTTTTT
-	TRBJ1-1	-	TRBV14	CASSQDLGQGSTEAFF	TGTGCCAGCAGCCAAGATTTGGGTCAGGGATCCACTGAAGCTTTCTTT
-	TRBJ1-1	-	TRBV11-2	CASSLEGANTEAFF	TGTGCCAGCAGCTTAGAGGGGGCCAACACTGAAGCTTTCTTT
TRBD1	TRBJ2-2	-	TRBV7-9	CASDRGVVAGELFF	TGTGCCAGCGACAGGGGGGTTGTGGCCGGGGAGCTGTTTTTT
TRBD2	TRBJ2-2	few	TRBV7-2	CASSLGLAELFF	TGTGCCAGCAGCCTGGGACTAGCGGAGCTGTTTTTT
TRBD1	TRBJ1-1	few	TRBV18	CASSPDGTGLNTEAFF	TGTGCCAGCTCCCCTGATGGGACAGGACTGAACACTGAAGCTTTCTTT
TRBD1	TRBJ2-1	-	TRBV5-1	CASSWGGQGVYEQFF	TGCGCCAGCAGCTGGGGGGGACAGGGGGTCTATGAGCAGTTCTTC
-	TRBJ2-4	-	TRBV6-6	CASSYPGTMYF	TGTGCCAGCAGTTATCCCGGGACAATGTACTTC
-	TRBJ1-5	once	TRBV2	CASNGMVGDQPQHF	TGTGCCAGCAATGGAATGGTAGGGGATCAGCCCCAGCATTTT
-	TRBJ2-2	-	TRBV7-3	CASSLAGRGAGELFF	TGTGCCAGCAGCCTCGCAGGGAGGGGGGCCGGGGAGCTGTTTTTT
-	TRBJ1-2	-	TRBV6-6	CASRITGLTNYGYTF	TGTGCCAGCAGAATAACAGGGCTGACAAACTATGGCTACACCTTC
-	TRBJ1-1	once	TRBV18	CASSAGLLNTEAFF	TGTGCCAGCTCAGCGGGACTCTTGAACACTGAAGCTTTCTTT
-	TRBJ1-4	-	TRBV15	CATSTRGATNEKLFF	TGTGCCACCAGCACCAGGGGTGCAACTAATGAAAAACTGTTTTTT
TRBD1	TRBJ1-2	-	TRBV5-6	CASSLGQGASGYTF	TGTGCCAGCAGCTTGGGACAGGGGGCTTCTGGCTACACCTTC
-	TRBJ2-7	-	TRBV7-8	CASSPSYEQYF	TGTGCCAGCAGCCCTTCCTACGAGCAGTACTTC
-	TRBJ1-3	-	TRBV14	CASSQFQAIDSGNTIYF	TGTGCCAGCAGCCAATTTCAGGCCATCGACTCTGGAAACACCATATATTTT
-	TRBJ2-7	-	TRBV7-6	CASSWERAGESYEQYF	TGTGCCAGCAGCTGGGAGAGGGCAGGGGAATCCTACGAGCAGTACTTC
TRBD2	TRBJ2-2	-	TRBV7-2	CASSLVWRGGAGELFF	TGTGCCAGCAGCTTAGTATGGCGGGGGGGTGCCGGGGAGCTGTTTTTT
-	TRBJ2-5	-	TRBV6-5	CASSYVEGETQYF	TGTGCCAGCAGTTATGTCGAGGGAGAGACCCAGTACTTC
TRBD1	TRBJ2-2	few	TRBV11-2	CASTLGTGNTGELFF	TGTGCCAGCACCCTTGGGACAGGGAACACCGGGGAGCTGTTTTTT